This T cell receptor (beta chain) was sequenced during a study of identical twins. This clonotype was detected ten times or more. Its specificity is unknown. CDR3 length: 17 residues. V was clipped by 5 bases and J by 2 bases, with 20 bases between them. In germline, CDR1 is SGHNT, CDR2 YENEEA. Study outcomes and limitations: Insertions ran lower in abundant cord blood beta clonotypes, though not in memory repertoires. Alpha sequences out of frame and shared by twins had excess low generation probability. Excess sharing between twins was weaker in beta out-of-frame sequences.

The authors used template switching to add a universal primer site and gave cDNA unique molecular identifiers. TCRdb redid the calling of the 5' RACE reads with MiXCR, one entry per CDR3 protein. The data show approximately 700,000 distinct CDR3 sequences, around 6.1% seen once. Sequenced input: naive T cells sorted from blood. The V and J genes are TRBV11-3 and TRBJ2-3; tentatively, D is TRBD2 (6 bases). This clonotype was obtained from a man between 18 and 35 years old in good health. As DNA, the CDR3 is TGTGCCAGCAGCACGCCATTTGGGTCGCGGGACACAGATACGCAGTATTTT. Translating it yields CASSTPFGSRDTDTQYF.